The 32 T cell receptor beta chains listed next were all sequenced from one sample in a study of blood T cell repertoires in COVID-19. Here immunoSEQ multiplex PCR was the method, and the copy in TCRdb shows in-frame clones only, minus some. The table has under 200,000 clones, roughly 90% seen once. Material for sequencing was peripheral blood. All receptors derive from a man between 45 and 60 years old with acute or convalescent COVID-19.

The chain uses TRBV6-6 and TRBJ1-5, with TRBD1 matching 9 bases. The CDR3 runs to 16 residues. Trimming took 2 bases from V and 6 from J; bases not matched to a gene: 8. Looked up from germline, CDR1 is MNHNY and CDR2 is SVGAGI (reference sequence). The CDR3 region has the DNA TGTGCCAGCAGTTACCAGGGACAGGGTTACGGTCAGCCCCAGCATTTT. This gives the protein CASSYQGQGYGQPQHF.

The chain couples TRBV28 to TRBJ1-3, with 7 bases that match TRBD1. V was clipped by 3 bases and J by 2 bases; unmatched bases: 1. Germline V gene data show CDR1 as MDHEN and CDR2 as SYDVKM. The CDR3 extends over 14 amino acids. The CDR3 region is CASSFQGAGNTIYF. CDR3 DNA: TGTGCCAGCAGTTTCCAGGGGGCTGGAAACACCATATATTTT. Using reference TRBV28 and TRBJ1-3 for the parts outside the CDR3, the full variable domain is DVKVTQSSRYLVKRTGEKVFLECVQDMDHENMFWYRQDPGLGLRLIYFSYDVKMKEKGDIPEGYSVSREKKERFSLILESASTNQTSMYLCASSFQGAGNTIYFGEGSWLTVV.

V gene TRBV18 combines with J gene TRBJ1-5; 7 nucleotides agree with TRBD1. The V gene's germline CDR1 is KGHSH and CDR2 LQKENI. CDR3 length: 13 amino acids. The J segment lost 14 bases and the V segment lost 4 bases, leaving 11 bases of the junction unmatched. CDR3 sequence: CASSRQGAGRKHF. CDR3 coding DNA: TGTGCCAGCTCACGACAGGGTGCGGGACGGAAGCATTTT.

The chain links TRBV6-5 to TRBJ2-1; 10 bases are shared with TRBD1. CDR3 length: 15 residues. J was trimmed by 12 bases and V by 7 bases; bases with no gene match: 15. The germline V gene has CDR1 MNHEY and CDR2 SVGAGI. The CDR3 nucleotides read TGTGCCAGCACCGCAGGGACAGGGGAAAGCACAGGGCAGTTCTTC. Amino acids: CASTAGTGESTGQFF.

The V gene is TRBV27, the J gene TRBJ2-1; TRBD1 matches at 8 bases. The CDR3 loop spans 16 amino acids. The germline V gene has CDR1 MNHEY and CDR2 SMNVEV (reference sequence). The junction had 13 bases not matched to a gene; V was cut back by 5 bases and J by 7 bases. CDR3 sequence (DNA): TGTGCCAGCAGTGCGCAGGGGGCCACTCGCGGTAATGAGCAGTTCTTC. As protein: CASSAQGATRGNEQFF.

The CDR3 region has the DNA TGCAGCGTGAAAGGACTAGCGAGCTCCTACAATGAGCAGTTCTTC. Protein product: CSVKGLASSYNEQFF. The chain joins TRBV29-1 to TRBJ2-1, with TRBD2 matching 9 bases. The V gene's germline CDR1 is SQVTM and CDR2 ANQGSEA. The CDR3 extends over 15 amino acids. The V gene end was trimmed by 6 bases and the J gene end by 0 bases; junction bases not matched to a gene: 6.

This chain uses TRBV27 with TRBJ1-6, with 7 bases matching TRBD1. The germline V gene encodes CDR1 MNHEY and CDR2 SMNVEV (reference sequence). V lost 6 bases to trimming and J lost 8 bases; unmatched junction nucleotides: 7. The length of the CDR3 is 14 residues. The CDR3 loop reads CASRAGTVDSPLHF. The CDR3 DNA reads TGTGCCAGCAGGGCCGGGACAGTAGATTCACCCCTCCACTTT.

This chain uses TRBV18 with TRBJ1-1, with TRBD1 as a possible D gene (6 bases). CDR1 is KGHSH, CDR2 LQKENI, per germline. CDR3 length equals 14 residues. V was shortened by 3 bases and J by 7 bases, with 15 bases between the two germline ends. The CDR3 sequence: CASSPRDKTREAFF. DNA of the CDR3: TGTGCCAGCTCACCTCGGGACAAGACCCGTGAAGCTTTCTTT.

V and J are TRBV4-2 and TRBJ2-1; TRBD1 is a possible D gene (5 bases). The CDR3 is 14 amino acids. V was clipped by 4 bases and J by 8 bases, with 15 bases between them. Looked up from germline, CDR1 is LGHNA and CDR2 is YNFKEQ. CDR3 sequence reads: CASSRGWASDEQFF. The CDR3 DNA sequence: TGTGCCAGCAGCCGGGGCTGGGCGAGCGATGAGCAGTTCTTC.

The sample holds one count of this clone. CDR3 loop: CASSLRGVAGNQPQHF. The CDR3 DNA reads as TGTGCCAGCAGCTTAAGGGGCGTCGCGGGCAATCAGCCCCAGCATTTT. This chain links TRBV7-2 with TRBJ1-5, with D possibly TRBD1 on 5 matching bases. This CDR3 has 16 amino acids. The V end was cut by 2 bases, the J end by 2 bases, with 13 bases between. The germline V gene encodes CDR1 SGHTA and CDR2 FQGNSA.

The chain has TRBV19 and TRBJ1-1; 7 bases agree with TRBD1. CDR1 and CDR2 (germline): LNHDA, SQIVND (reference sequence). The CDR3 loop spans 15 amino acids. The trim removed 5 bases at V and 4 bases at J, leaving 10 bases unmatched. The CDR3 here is CASSGPGTDSTEAFF. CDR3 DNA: TGTGCCAGTAGTGGGCCCGGGACAGATTCCACTGAAGCTTTCTTT.

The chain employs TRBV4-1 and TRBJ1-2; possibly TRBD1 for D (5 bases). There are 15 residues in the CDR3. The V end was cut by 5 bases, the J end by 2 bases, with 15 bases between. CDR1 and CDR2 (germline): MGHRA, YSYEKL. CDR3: CASSARDPPNYGYTF. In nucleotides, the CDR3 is TGCGCCAGCAGCGCGCGGGACCCTCCGAACTATGGCTACACCTTC.

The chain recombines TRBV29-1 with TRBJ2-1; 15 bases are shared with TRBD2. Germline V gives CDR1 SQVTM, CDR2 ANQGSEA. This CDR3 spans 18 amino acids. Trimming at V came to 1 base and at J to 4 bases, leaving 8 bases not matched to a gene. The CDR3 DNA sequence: TGCAGCGTTGAAGGAGGGACTAGCGGGGGGCCCGGATACAATGAGCAGTTCTTC. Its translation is CSVEGGTSGGPGYNEQFF.

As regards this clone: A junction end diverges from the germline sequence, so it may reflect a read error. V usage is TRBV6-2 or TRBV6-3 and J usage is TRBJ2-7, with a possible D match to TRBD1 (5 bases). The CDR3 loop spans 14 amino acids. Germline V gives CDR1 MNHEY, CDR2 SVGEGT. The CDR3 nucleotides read TGTGCCAACAGTTCCGTAGGGGCGCGTGACGAGCAGTACTTC. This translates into CANSSVGARDEQYF.

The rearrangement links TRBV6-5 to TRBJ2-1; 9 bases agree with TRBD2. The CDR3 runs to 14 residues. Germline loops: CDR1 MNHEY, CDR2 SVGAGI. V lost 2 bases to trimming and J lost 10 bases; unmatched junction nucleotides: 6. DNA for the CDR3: TGTGCCAGCAGTTACGGCGGGGGGGCCGAAGAGCAGTTCTTC. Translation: CASSYGGGAEEQFF.

CDR3 in amino acids: CASSLGEVYEQYV. The CDR3 DNA follows: TGTGCCAGCAGCTTAGGGGAGGTGTACGAGCAGTACGTC. The rearrangement uses TRBV7-9 and TRBJ2-7, with a tentative D call TRBD2 (6 bases). V was pared by 1 base and J by 4 bases, with 8 bases between. The CDR3 is 13 residues long. Germline V gene lookup returns CDR1 SEHNR and CDR2 FQNEAQ (reference sequence).

The CDR3 spells CASSADGTYEQYF. In nucleotides, the CDR3 is TGTGCCAGCTCAGCGGACGGTACCTACGAGCAGTACTTC. V and J are TRBV7-8 and TRBJ2-7; tentative D call: TRBD2 (5 bases). CDR1 is SGHVS, CDR2 FQNEAQ, per germline. The germline V and J ends were trimmed by 8 bases and 2 bases, with 13 bases remaining between them. The CDR3 runs 13 residues.

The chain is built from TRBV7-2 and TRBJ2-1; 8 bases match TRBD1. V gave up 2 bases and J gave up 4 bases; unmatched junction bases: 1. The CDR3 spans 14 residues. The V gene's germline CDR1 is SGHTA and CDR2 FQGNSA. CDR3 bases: TGTGCCAGCAGCTTACAGGGGGCTTACAATGAGCAGTTCTTC. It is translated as CASSLQGAYNEQFF.

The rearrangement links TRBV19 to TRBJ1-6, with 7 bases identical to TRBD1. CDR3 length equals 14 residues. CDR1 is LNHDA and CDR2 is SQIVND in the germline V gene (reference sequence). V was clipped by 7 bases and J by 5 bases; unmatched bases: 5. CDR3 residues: CASTRDRNNSPLHF. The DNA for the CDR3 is TGTGCCAGTACGAGGGACAGAAATAATTCACCCCTCCACTTT.

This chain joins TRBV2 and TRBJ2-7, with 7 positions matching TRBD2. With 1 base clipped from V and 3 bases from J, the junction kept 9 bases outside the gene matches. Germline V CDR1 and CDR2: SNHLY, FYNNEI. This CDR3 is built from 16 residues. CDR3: CASSEGRASGNYEQYV. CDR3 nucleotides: TGTGCCAGCAGTGAAGGGAGGGCTAGCGGAAACTACGAGCAGTACGTC.

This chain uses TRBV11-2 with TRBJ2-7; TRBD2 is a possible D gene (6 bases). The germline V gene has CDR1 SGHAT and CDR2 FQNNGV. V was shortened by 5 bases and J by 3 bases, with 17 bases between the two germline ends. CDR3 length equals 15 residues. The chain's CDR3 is CASSPLATVSYEQYF. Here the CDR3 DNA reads TGTGCCAGCAGCCCTCTAGCGACAGTCAGCTACGAGCAGTACTTC. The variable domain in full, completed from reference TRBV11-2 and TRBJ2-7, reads EAGVAQSPRYKIIEKRQSVAFWCNPISGHATLYWYQQILGQGPKLLIQFQNNGVVDDSQLPKDRFSAERLKGVDSTLKIQPAKLEDSAVYLCASSPLATVSYEQYFGPGTRLTVT.

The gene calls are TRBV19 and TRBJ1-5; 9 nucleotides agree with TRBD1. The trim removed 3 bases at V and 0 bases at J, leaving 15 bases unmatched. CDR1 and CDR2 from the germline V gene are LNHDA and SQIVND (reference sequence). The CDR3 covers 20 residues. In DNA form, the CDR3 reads TGTGCCAGTAGTATCCGTCTCGCGGGACAGGGCTCTTATAGCAATCAGCCCCAGCATTTT. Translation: CASSIRLAGQGSYSNQPQHF. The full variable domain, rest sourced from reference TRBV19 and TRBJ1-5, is DGGITQSPKYLFRKEGQNVTLSCEQNLNHDAMYWYRQDPGQGLRLIYYSQIVNDFQKGDIAEGYSVSREKKESFPLTVTSAQKNPTAFYLCASSIRLAGQGSYSNQPQHFGDGTRLSIL.

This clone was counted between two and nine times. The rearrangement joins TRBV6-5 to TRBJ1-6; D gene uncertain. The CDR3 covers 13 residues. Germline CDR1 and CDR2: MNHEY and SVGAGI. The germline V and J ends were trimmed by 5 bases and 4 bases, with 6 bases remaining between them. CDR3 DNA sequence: TGTGCCAGCAGTCCAACTTATAATTCACCCCTCCACTTT. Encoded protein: CASSPTYNSPLHF.

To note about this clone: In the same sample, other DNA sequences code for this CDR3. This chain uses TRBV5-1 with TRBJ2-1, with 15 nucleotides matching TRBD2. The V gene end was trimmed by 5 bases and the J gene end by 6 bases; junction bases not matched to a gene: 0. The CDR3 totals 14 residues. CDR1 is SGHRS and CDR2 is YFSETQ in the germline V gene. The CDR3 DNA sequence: TGCGCCAGCAGGGGACTAGCGGGAGGCAATGAGCAGTTCTTC. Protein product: CASRGLAGGNEQFF.

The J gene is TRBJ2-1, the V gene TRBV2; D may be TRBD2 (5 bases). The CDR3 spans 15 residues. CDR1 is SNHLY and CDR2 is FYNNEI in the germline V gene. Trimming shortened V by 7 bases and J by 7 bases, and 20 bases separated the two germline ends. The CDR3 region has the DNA TGTGCCAGCAAACCCTGGGCGGGCCCCGCGAATGAGCAGTTCTTC. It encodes CASKPWAGPANEQFF.

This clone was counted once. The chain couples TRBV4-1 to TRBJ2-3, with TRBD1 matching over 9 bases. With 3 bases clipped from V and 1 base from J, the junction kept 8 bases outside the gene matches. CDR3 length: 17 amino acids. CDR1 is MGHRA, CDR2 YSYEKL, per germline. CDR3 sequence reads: CASSHPQGAGGTDTQYF. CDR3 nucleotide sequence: TGCGCCAGCAGCCACCCACAGGGGGCAGGGGGCACAGATACGCAGTATTTT.

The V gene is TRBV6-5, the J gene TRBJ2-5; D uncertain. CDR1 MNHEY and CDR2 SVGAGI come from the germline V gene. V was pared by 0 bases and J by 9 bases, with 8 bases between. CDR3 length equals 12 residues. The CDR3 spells CASSYSPVPQYF. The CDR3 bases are TGTGCCAGCAGTTACTCCCCGGTGCCCCAGTACTTC.

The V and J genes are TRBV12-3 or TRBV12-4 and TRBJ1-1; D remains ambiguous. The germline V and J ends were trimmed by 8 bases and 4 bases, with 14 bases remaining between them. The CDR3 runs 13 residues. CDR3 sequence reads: CASFVYLLTEAFF. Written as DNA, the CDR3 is TGTGCCAGCTTCGTCTACCTGCTCACTGAAGCTTTCTTT.

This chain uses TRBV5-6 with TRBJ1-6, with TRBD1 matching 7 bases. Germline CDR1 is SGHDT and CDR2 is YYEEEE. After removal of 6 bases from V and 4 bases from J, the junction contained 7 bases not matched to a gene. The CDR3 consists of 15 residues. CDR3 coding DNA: TGTGCCAGCAACACAGGGGATAGTTATAATTCACCCCTCCACTTT. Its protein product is CASNTGDSYNSPLHF.

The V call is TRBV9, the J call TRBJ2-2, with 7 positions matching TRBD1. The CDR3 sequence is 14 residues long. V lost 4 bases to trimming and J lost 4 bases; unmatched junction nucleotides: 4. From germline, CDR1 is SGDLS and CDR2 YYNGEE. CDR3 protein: CASSPNRGTGELFF. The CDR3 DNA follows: TGTGCCAGCAGCCCAAACAGGGGCACCGGGGAGCTGTTTTTT.

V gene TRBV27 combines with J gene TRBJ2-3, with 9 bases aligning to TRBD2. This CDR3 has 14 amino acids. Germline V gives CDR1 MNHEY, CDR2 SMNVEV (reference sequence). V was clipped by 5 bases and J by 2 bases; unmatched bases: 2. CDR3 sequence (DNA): TGTGCCAGCAGTATAGCGGGGGTCACAGATACGCAGTATTTT. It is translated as CASSIAGVTDTQYF.

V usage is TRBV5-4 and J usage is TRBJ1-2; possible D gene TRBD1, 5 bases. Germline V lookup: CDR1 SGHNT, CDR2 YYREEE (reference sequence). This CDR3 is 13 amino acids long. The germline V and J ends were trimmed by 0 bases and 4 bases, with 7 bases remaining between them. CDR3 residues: CASSLDRRYGYTF. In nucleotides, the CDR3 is TGTGCCAGCAGCTTGGACAGGCGCTATGGCTACACCTTC.